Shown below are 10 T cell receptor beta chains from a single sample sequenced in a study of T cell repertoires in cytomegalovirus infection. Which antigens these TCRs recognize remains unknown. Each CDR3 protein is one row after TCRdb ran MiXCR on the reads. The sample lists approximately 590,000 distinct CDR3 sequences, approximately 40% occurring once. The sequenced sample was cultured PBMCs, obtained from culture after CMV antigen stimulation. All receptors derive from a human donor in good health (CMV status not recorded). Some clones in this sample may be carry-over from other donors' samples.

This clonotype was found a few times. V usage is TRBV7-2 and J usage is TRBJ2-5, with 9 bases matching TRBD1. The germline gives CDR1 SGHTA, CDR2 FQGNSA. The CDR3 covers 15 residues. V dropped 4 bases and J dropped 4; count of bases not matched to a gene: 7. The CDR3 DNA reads TGTGCCAGCAGCTGGGACAGGGTGGGAGGAGAGACCCAGTACTTC. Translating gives CASSWDRVGGETQYF.

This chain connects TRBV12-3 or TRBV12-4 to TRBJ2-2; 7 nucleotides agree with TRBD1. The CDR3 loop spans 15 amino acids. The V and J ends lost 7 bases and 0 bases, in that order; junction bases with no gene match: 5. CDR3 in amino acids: CASNGDSANTGELFF. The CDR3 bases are TGTGCCAGCAACGGGGACAGTGCGAACACCGGGGAGCTGTTTTTT.

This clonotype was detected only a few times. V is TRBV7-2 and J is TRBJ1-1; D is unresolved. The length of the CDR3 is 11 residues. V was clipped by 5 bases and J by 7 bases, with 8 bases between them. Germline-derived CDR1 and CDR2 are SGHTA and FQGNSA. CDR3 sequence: CASSPQFEAFF. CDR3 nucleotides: TGTGCCAGCAGCCCCCAATTTGAAGCTTTCTTT.

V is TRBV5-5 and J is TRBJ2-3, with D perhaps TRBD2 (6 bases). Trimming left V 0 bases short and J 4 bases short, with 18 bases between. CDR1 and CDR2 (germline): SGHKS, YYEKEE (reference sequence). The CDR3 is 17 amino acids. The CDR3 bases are TGTGCCAGCAGCTTGGTTGCTAGCGCGAGGGACGCAGATACGCAGTATTTT. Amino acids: CASSLVASARDADTQYF.

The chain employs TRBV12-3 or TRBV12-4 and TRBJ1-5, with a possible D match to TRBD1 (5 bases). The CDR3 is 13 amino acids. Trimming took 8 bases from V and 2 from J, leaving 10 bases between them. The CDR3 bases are TGTGCCAGCCAGAAAGGGGGCAATCAGCCCCAGCATTTT. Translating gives CASQKGGNQPQHF.

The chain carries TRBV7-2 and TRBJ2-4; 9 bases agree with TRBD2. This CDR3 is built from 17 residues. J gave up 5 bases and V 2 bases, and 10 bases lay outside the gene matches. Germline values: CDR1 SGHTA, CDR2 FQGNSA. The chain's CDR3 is CASSLSGTSTNQNIQYF. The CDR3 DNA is TGTGCCAGCAGCTTAAGTGGGACTAGCACCAATCAAAACATTCAGTACTTC.

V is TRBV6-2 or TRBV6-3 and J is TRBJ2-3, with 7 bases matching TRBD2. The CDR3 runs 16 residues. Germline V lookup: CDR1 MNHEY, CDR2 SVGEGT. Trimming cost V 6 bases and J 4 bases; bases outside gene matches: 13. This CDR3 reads CASRRPASGDSDTQYF. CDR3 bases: TGTGCCAGCAGGCGCCCGGCTAGCGGTGACTCAGATACGCAGTATTTT.

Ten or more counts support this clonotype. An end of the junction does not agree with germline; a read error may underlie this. CDR3: CASSFYDEQFF. The CDR3 region has the DNA TGTGCCAGCAGCTTCTACGATGAGCAGTTCTTC. V gene TRBV7-2 combines with J gene TRBJ2-1; D unresolved. The V gene's germline CDR1 is SGHTA and CDR2 FQGNSA. The CDR3 extends over 11 amino acids.

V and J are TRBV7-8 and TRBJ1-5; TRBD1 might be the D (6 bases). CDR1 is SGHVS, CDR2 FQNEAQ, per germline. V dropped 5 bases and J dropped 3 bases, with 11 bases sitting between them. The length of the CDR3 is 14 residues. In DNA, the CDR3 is TGTGCCAGCAGCATAGGACAGAACAATCAGCCCCAGCATTTT. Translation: CASSIGQNNQPQHF.

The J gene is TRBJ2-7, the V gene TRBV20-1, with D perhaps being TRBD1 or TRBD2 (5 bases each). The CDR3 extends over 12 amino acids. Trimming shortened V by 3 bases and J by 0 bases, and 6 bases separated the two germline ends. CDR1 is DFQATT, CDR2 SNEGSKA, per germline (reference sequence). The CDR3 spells CSARRGSYEQYF. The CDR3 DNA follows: TGCAGTGCTAGGAGGGGCTCCTACGAGCAGTACTTC.